This paragraph covers one T cell receptor (beta chain) sequence. Its antigen is unidentified. The method was immunoSEQ multiplex PCR; TCRdb's version includes in-frame clones alone and lacks a portion of them. The sample has approximately 10,000 clones; more than 75% are singletons. This entry belongs to a study of STAT3 mutations in large granular lymphocyte leukemia. Study conclusions and caveats: Clonal expansion was inferred from samples taken at other timepoints. In several patients, dominant TCR clone burden exceeded STAT3 mutant burden, suggesting STAT3 mutation arose secondarily. At least one immunodominant TCR beta clonotype appeared in every T-cell large granular lymphocyte leukemia patient. Differing intervals and regimens complicate linking therapy response to clone burden. After therapy, 6 of 18 patients switched clonotypes, all new clones STAT3 wild type.

The ends were cut back, 6 bases at V and 3 bases at J, with 12 bases in the middle. The length of the CDR3 is 14 residues. Germline V lookup: CDR1 KGHSH, CDR2 LQKENI. The rearrangement joins TRBV18 to TRBJ1-5, with D possibly being TRBD1 (5 bases). This clonotype was sampled from a man aged 55-75 years with T-cell large granular lymphocyte leukemia. Some clones in this sample may be carry-over from other donors' samples. The material sequenced was peripheral blood mononuclear cells. DNA for the CDR3: TGTGCCAGCTCCCGGGACGGCATCAATCAGCCCCAGCATTTT. Translation: CASSRDGINQPQHF.